Listed below are T cell receptor beta chains from one sample, sequenced in a study of T-cell reconstitution after alpha-beta-depleted transplantation in children. TCRdb re-derived calls from the PCR reads in MiXCR, one entry per CDR3 protein. The data hold around 78,000 distinct CDR3 sequences, with about 7.3% observed a single time. This specimen consisted of PBMCs from the stem cell graft donor, obtained from the stem cell graft. These receptors were taken from a human donor who donated a stem cell graft to a child with acute lymphoblastic leukemia. The CDR3 runs from the conserved cysteine through the conserved F or W. D genes are given only for firm matches. Size is stated for part of the rows, as once, few or many counts, or as a class when the clone is expanded.

>13|TRBV25-1|TRBJ1-5|NA|many
TGTGCCAGCAGCTCGTATAGCAATCAGCCCCAGCATTTT
CASSSYSNQPQHF
>15|TRBV7-3|TRBJ2-6|NA|few
TGTGCCAGCAGCTCGTCCTTTTCTGGGGCCAACGTCCTGACTTTC
CASSSSFSGANVLTF
>11|TRBV29-1|TRBJ1-4|NA|NA
TGCAGTGCGAGAAGGGGAGTAAAACTGTTTTTT
CSARRGVKLFF
>15|TRBV5-1|TRBJ1-4|NA|many
TGCGCCAGCAGCTTGGAGGAGGCAACTAATGAAAAACTGTTTTTT
CASSLEEATNEKLFF
>14|TRBV6-5|TRBJ2-3|NA|few
TGTGCCAGCAGTTACGGGGCAGGATTAGATACGCAGTATTTT
CASSYGAGLDTQYF
>14|TRBV19|TRBJ2-2|NA|few
TGTGCCAGTAGTATAAATGGCAGGCCCGGGGAGCTGTTTTTT
CASSINGRPGELFF
>18|TRBV7-2|TRBJ1-2|TRBD1|many
TGTGCCAGCAGCTTATCCCGACAGGGACTCCTAGGGGACTATGGCTACACCTTC
CASSLSRQGLLGDYGYTF
>15|TRBV7-2|TRBJ2-1|TRBD2|few
TGTGCCAGCAGGATGTGGGGACTAGCGGGAGGCGAGCAGTTCTTC
CASRMWGLAGGEQFF
>14|TRBV2|TRBJ1-5|TRBD1|many
TGTGCCAGCACGGGGGACAGGGTAGGTCAGCCCCAGCATTTT
CASTGDRVGQPQHF
>13|TRBV12-3/TRBV12-4|TRBJ1-1|NA|many
TGTGCCAGCAGTGGACAGTTGAACACTGAAGCTTTCTTT
CASSGQLNTEAFF
>14|TRBV5-1|TRBJ2-7|NA|many
TGCGCCAGCACCCGGGATTCCATCTCCTACGAGCAGTACTTC
CASTRDSISYEQYF
>15|TRBV5-6|TRBJ1-2|NA|NA
TGTGCCAGCAGCTTGGGTGTGATGACCGGTACTGGCTACACCTTC
CASSLGVMTGTGYTF
>14|TRBV7-8|TRBJ2-1|TRBD2|many
TGTGCCAGCAGCTCCTTCAGCGGGAGTAATGAGCAGTTCTTC
CASSSFSGSNEQFF
>13|TRBV28|TRBJ2-7|TRBD1|many
TGTGCCAGCAGTGACAGGGTCTCCTACGAGCAGTACTTC
CASSDRVSYEQYF
>13|TRBV12-3/TRBV12-4|TRBJ1-5|NA|many
TGTGCCAGCAGTTTTCATGGTAATCAGCCCCAGCATTTT
CASSFHGNQPQHF
>13|TRBV5-1|TRBJ2-3|NA|many
TGCGCCAGCAGCTGGCGGGACGCAGATACGCAGTATTTT
CASSWRDADTQYF
>15|TRBV4-2|TRBJ2-1|TRBD2|many
TGTGCCAGCAGCCCCGGGACTAGTTCAGTCCCTGAGCAGTTCTTC
CASSPGTSSVPEQFF
>13|TRBV12-3/TRBV12-4|TRBJ2-5|NA|NA
TGTGCCAGCAGTTTATTGGAGGGCGAGACCCAGTACTTC
CASSLLEGETQYF
>15|TRBV20-1|TRBJ1-5|TRBD1|many
TGCAGTGCTAGAAAAGGACAGGGGGAGAGTCAGCCCCAGCATTTT
CSARKGQGESQPQHF
>15|TRBV12-3/TRBV12-4|TRBJ1-5|NA|many
TGTGCCAGCAGTTTCAGGGACCTTAGCAATCAGCCCCAGCATTTT
CASSFRDLSNQPQHF
>13|TRBV7-9|TRBJ2-5|NA|few
TGTGCCAGCAGCAACAGCATCCAAGAGACCCAGTACTTC
CASSNSIQETQYF
>12|TRBV10-3|TRBJ2-7|NA|NA
TGTGCCATCAGTGAGTCCTTAGGGGAGCAGTACTTC
CAISESLGEQYF
>13|TRBV6-2/TRBV6-3|TRBJ1-1|NA|NA
TGTGCCAGCAGTTTCATCACGAACACTGAAGCTTTCTTT
CASSFITNTEAFF
>15|TRBV28|TRBJ1-4|NA|many
TGTGCCAGCAGAGTATACGGTGCAACTAATGAAAAACTGTTTTTT
CASRVYGATNEKLFF
>17|TRBV4-3|TRBJ1-6|NA|many
TGCGCCAGCAGCCAAGATCGGAAAGGTGGGGGCAACTCACCCCTCCACTTT
CASSQDRKGGGNSPLHF
>13|TRBV12-3/TRBV12-4|TRBJ1-1|NA|many
TGTGCCAGCAGCCCAAGAGGGTACGCTGAAGCTTTCTTT
CASSPRGYAEAFF
>15|TRBV11-2|TRBJ1-5|TRBD1|few
TGTGCCAGCAGCCGATCCGGGACAGAGAATCAGCCCCAGCATTTT
CASSRSGTENQPQHF